This TCR beta chain was sequenced in a study of multiple sclerosis patients with progressive multifocal leukoencephalopathy. The time point here: before natalizumab initiation. T0 blood was collected before the first natalizumab infusion. Libraries were prepared by immunoSEQ multiplex PCR; TCRdb keeps only in-frame clonotypes and omits some of them. This sample has roughly 30,000 clones, with about 91% found just once. This clone was detected only once. Germline CDR1 and CDR2: LNHDA and SQIVND (reference sequence). This CDR3 contains 14 residues. Unmatched junction bases numbered 7, after V lost 0 bases and J lost 11 bases.

V is TRBV19 and J is TRBJ2-1; the match to TRBD1 covers 7 bases. The TCR sequence derives from a human donor with multiple sclerosis. Material for sequencing was PBMCs. The CDR3, as DNA: TGTGCCAGTAGTATAGAAGGGGACAGCCGAAAGCAGTTCTTC. It yields the protein CASSIEGDSRKQFF. Together with reference TRBV19 and TRBJ2-1, the CDR3 gives the full variable domain: DGGITQSPKYLFRKEGQNVTLSCEQNLNHDAMYWYRQDPGQGLRLIYYSQIVNDFQKGDIAEGYSVSREKKESFPLTVTSAQKNPTAFYLCASSIEGDSRKQFFGPGTRLTVL.